This T cell receptor (beta chain) is drawn from a study of T cell changes during pregnancy in multiple sclerosis. Using immunoSEQ multiplex PCR, the repertoire was profiled, and TCRdb retains in-frame clones only, with some absent. Of around 40,000 clones detected, just under 95% appear once; the ten largest clones hold roughly 8.7%. Germline lookup yields CDR1 SGHRS and CDR2 YFSETQ. The CDR3 length is 14 residues. The V gene lost 0 bases and the J gene lost 5 bases, with 11 bases spanning the gap. The material sequenced was CD8+ T cells from peripheral blood mononuclear cells, taken in the third trimester of pregnancy. This sequence joins TRBV5-1 and TRBJ1-1; D call uncertain. The receptor was isolated from a female donor with multiple sclerosis, enrolled in a pregnancy study. CDR3 nucleotides: TGCGCCAGCAGCTTGGAGTTCAGTTCAACTGAAGCTTTCTTT. Amino acids: CASSLEFSSTEAFF.